A selection of T cell receptor beta chains follows, all from one sample in a study of T-cell reconstitution after alpha-beta-depleted transplantation in children. TCRdb itself ran the PCR reads through MiXCR, one entry per CDR3 protein. The table lists around 300,000 distinct CDR3 sequences, around 25% of them singletons. Sequencing was performed on PBMCs, mostly from graft donor cells, taken 180 days after TCRalphabeta/CD19-depleted stem cell transplant. Receptor source: a male patient younger than 18 who had a stem cell transplant for acute lymphoblastic leukemia, so the T cells may come from the graft donor. The CDR3 runs from the conserved cysteine through the conserved F or W. A D gene is named only where the DNA matches it firmly. The size field is filled for only some rows; it gives once, few, many or a size class.

J gene	D gene	clone size	V gene	CDR3 DNA	CDR3 protein
TRBJ2-7	.	many	TRBV10-3	TGTGCCATCAGTGATGTAGGGGGGGGCGAGCAGTACTTC	CAISDVGGGEQYF
TRBJ2-7	TRBD1	.	TRBV5-1	TGCGCCAGCAGCTTGCTACAGGGGTACTACGAGCAGTACTTC	CASSLLQGYYEQYF
TRBJ2-1	.	.	TRBV4-1	TGCGCCAGCAGCCAAGATCGAACTCGCGCCTTCAATGAGCAGTTCTTC	CASSQDRTRAFNEQFF
TRBJ2-5	.	.	TRBV3-1	TGTGCCAGCAGCCAAGAGAACCGGGACCAACAAGAGACCCAGTACTTC	CASSQENRDQQETQYF
TRBJ2-7	TRBD1	few	TRBV15	TGTGCCACTAGTAGACAGGGGACCCCCTACGAGCAGTACTTC	CATSRQGTPYEQYF
TRBJ2-3	TRBD2	.	TRBV15	TGTGCCACCAGCAGAGCGGGACTAGATCGCGGCACAGATACGCAGTATTTT	CATSRAGLDRGTDTQYF
TRBJ2-5	TRBD2	.	TRBV24-1	TGTGCCACCAGTGACTCCCTAGCGGGAGAAGAGACCCAGTACTTC	CATSDSLAGEETQYF
TRBJ2-4	TRBD1	many	TRBV5-1	TGCGCCAGCAGCTTGGGAAGACAGGGTACAGCCAAAAACATTCAGTACTTC	CASSLGRQGTAKNIQYF
TRBJ2-7	TRBD2	few	TRBV12-3/TRBV12-4	TGTGCCAGCAGTCCCTTGGGGGGGGCCTACGAGCAGTACTTC	CASSPLGGAYEQYF
TRBJ2-3	TRBD1	.	TRBV24-1	TGTGCCACCAGTGATTTTTGGGCCGGGACAGGGGGCGAAGATACGCAGTATTTT	CATSDFWAGTGGEDTQYF
TRBJ2-7	.	many	TRBV29-1	TGCAGCGCTGGCGGAGGGAACTCCTACGAGCAGTACTTC	CSAGGGNSYEQYF
TRBJ2-7	TRBD1	.	TRBV20-1	TGCAGTGCTAGAGATGACAGGGGATTATACGAGCAGTACTTC	CSARDDRGLYEQYF
TRBJ2-1	TRBD1	few	TRBV10-3	TGTGCTGCTGGACAGGCCGGCAATGAGCAGTTCTTC	CAAGQAGNEQFF
TRBJ2-7	TRBD1	.	TRBV20-1	TGCAGTGCCGACAGGGGAGGTAACGAGCAGTACTTC	CSADRGGNEQYF
TRBJ2-1	.	few	TRBV29-1	TGCAGCGCCGGTATGCGACTTTACAATGAGCAGTTCTTC	CSAGMRLYNEQFF
TRBJ2-7	.	.	TRBV29-1	TGCAGCGTTGGGGGTCTCTACGAGCAGTACTTC	CSVGGLYEQYF
TRBJ2-1	TRBD1	.	TRBV5-1	TGCGCCAGCAGCTTGGGACAGGGGATATACAATGAGCAGTTCTTC	CASSLGQGIYNEQFF
TRBJ1-6	.	few	TRBV27	TGTGCCAGCAGTCCCATGGATCTGGCGAATAATTCACCCCTCCACTTT	CASSPMDLANNSPLHF
TRBJ2-5	TRBD2	.	TRBV5-1	TGCGCCAGCAGCTTAAGCGGGGGGGCTTTGGAGACCCAGTACTTC	CASSLSGGALETQYF
TRBJ1-2	TRBD1	few	TRBV2	TGTGCCAGCAGTCCGACAGGGTACTATAACTATGGCTACACCTTC	CASSPTGYYNYGYTF
TRBJ2-1	.	few	TRBV21-1	TGTGCCGGCAAGGCAGGACACAATGAGCAGTTCTTC	CAGKAGHNEQFF
TRBJ2-3	TRBD2	few	TRBV5-1	TGCGCCAGCAGAGCGGGGAGCTTGTACTCAGATACGCAGTATTTT	CASRAGSLYSDTQYF
TRBJ2-7	TRBD2	few	TRBV5-1	TGCGCCAGCAGCTTGGTTTTTAGCGGGGACTACGAGCAGTACTTC	CASSLVFSGDYEQYF
TRBJ2-7	TRBD2	few	TRBV24-1	TGTGCCACCAGTGATTCCCCAACTAGCGCCGCCTACGAGCAGTACTTC	CATSDSPTSAAYEQYF
TRBJ2-5	.	.	TRBV5-6	TGTGCCAGCAGAACCGGGACAAACCGAGAGACCCAGTACTTC	CASRTGTNRETQYF
TRBJ1-4	.	.	TRBV7-9	TGTGCCAGCAGCTTAGCTACCCGAACTAATGAAAAACTGTTTTTT	CASSLATRTNEKLFF
TRBJ2-7	.	few	TRBV12-3/TRBV12-4	TGTGCCAGCAGTTTGAGGCGGGTCCTAAACTACTACGAGCAGTACTTC	CASSLRRVLNYYEQYF
TRBJ2-6	TRBD2	few	TRBV11-2	TGTGCCAGCACCCTGCTAGCGGGGCTGATGTCTGGGGCCAACGTCCTGACTTTC	CASTLLAGLMSGANVLTF
TRBJ2-1	.	.	TRBV7-9	TGTGCCAGCAGCTTTATGACCCACGGCAATGAGCAGTTCTTC	CASSFMTHGNEQFF
TRBJ2-1	.	.	TRBV29-1	TGCAGCGCCCACGGGACTCCAATGCATAATGAGCAGTTCTTC	CSAHGTPMHNEQFF
TRBJ2-2	.	.	TRBV4-1	TGCGCCAGCCTACGACAGGAGAACACCGGGGAGCTGTTTTTT	CASLRQENTGELFF
TRBJ2-7	.	.	TRBV4-2	TGTGCCAGCAGCCAAGCGGTATCGGGGGCGCAGGGCGAGCAGTACTTC	CASSQAVSGAQGEQYF
TRBJ2-7	.	.	TRBV5-1	TGCGCCAGCAGCGTCCAGAGCTCCTACGAGCAGTACTTC	CASSVQSSYEQYF
TRBJ2-6	.	few	TRBV9	TGTGCCAGCAGCGTAGGTGCTTGGTCCTCTGGGGCCAACGTCCTGACTTTC	CASSVGAWSSGANVLTF
TRBJ2-7	.	few	TRBV27	TGTGCCAGCAGCCCCGCTACCCCCTACGAGCAGTACTTC	CASSPATPYEQYF
TRBJ2-7	.	few	TRBV7-2	TGTGCCAGCAGTTCGGACTACCGGTACGAGCAGTACTTC	CASSSDYRYEQYF
TRBJ2-7	TRBD1	few	TRBV20-1	TGCAGTGCTAGGAGGACAGGGTACGACGAGCAGTACTTC	CSARRTGYDEQYF